These 5 T cell receptor beta chains were sequenced from one sample in a study of blood T cell repertoires in COVID-19. Sequencing used immunoSEQ multiplex PCR; TCRdb keeps in-frame clones, though not all of them. The sample carries tens of thousands of clones, about 80% recorded once. The sample comprised peripheral blood. The receptors were sampled from a human donor in a cohort sampled during active COVID-19.

J is TRBJ2-1 and V is TRBV7-3; 9 bases line up with TRBD1. This CDR3 is 16 amino acids long. The trim removed 5 bases at V and 3 bases at J, leaving 8 bases unmatched. Per the germline V gene, CDR1 is SGHTA and CDR2 is FQGTGA. This CDR3 is CASSPPDRGIYNEQFF. CDR3 DNA sequence: TGTGCCAGCAGCCCGCCGGACAGGGGCATCTACAATGAGCAGTTCTTC.

The chain carries TRBV6-5 and TRBJ1-4; no clear D gene. Trimming left V 2 bases short and J 7 bases short, with 8 bases between. This CDR3 has 13 residues. From germline, CDR1 is MNHEY and CDR2 SVGAGI. The CDR3 DNA follows: TGTGCCAGCAGTTACATTGCAGGTGAAAAACTGTTTTTT. The encoded protein is CASSYIAGEKLFF.

This clone has just a few counts. The chain recombines TRBV6-2 or TRBV6-3 with TRBJ2-5; 8 bases line up with TRBD1. The germline V gene has CDR1 MNHEY and CDR2 SVGEGT. The CDR3 extends over 20 amino acids. J was trimmed by 5 bases and V by 5 bases; bases with no gene match: 25. CDR3 region: CASSPGLWAGGVGSGETQYF. CDR3 in DNA: TGTGCCAGCAGTCCAGGTTTATGGGCAGGGGGCGTAGGTTCTGGCGAGACCCAGTACTTC.

The J gene is TRBJ2-5, the V gene TRBV10-3, with D possibly matching TRBD1 (6 bases). The germline CDR1 and CDR2 sequences are ENHRY and SYGVKD. Trimming cost V 6 bases and J 1 base, with 9 bases left between them. The CDR3 spans 13 residues. CDR3 residues: CAIRPGAQETQYF. The CDR3 DNA is TGTGCCATCAGGCCAGGGGCCCAAGAGACCCAGTACTTC.

This clone was seen a handful of times. The genes are TRBV6-2 or TRBV6-3 and TRBJ2-7, with no clear D. Germline V gives CDR1 MNHEY, CDR2 SVGEGT. CDR3 size: 16 residues. Trimming took 6 bases from V and 3 from J, leaving 21 bases between them. The CDR3 nucleotides are TGTGCCAGCAGCCGAGAGTCCATGGGCACTTTCTACGAGCAGTACTTC. As protein: CASSRESMGTFYEQYF.